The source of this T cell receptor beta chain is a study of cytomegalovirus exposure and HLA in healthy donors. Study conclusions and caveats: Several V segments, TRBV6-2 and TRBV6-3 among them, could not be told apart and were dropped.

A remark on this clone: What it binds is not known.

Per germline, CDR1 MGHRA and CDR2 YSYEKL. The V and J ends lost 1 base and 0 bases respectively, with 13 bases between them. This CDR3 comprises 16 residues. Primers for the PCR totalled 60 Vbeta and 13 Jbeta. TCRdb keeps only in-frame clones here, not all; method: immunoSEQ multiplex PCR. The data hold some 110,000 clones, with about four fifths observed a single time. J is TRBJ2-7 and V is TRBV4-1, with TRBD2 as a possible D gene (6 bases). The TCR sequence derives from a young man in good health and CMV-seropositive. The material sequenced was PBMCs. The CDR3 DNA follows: TGCGCCAGCAGCCAAGCCCTGGGGCGGGACTCCTACGAGCAGTACTTC. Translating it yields CASSQALGRDSYEQYF.